The source of this T cell receptor beta chain is a study of CD8 T cells in ankylosing spondylitis. General observations from the study: Blood of patients with ankylosing spondylitis appeared to be characterized by a TCR beta motif of several highly homologous variants.

There are a few counts of this clonotype. Its target is not known. Using its own MiXCR run on the 5' RACE reads, TCRdb lists one record per CDR3 protein. The sample has about 400,000 distinct CDR3 sequences; approximately 20% are singletons. V lost 6 bases and J lost 2, with 18 bases in between. The CDR3 has 16 residues. Germline V gene data show CDR1 as SNHLY and CDR2 as FYNNEI. The chain uses TRBV2 and TRBJ2-3; D unresolved. This receptor was obtained from a male donor with ankylosing spondylitis. Material: blood, either unsorted or a sorted T cell fraction (not recorded which). In DNA, the CDR3 is TGTGCCAGCAGAGCCCAAGCCTGGCGAGTCACAGATACGCAGTATTTT. This codes for CASRAQAWRVTDTQYF.